The 16 T cell receptor beta chains listed next were all sequenced from one sample in a study of identical twins. TCRdb reanalysed the 5' RACE reads using MiXCR and keeps one entry per CDR3 protein. The repertoire has approximately 700,000 distinct CDR3 sequences, less than 7% of them found once; the top ten carry 1.5% to 2%. Specimen: naive T cells sorted from blood. The receptors were sampled from a young man in good health.

This clonotype has a count of ten or more. The V gene is TRBV7-2, the J gene TRBJ2-7, with unresolved D. CDR1 SGHTA and CDR2 FQGNSA come from the germline V gene. The CDR3 runs to 16 residues. V was trimmed by 1 base and J by 3 bases, leaving 16 bases between them. The CDR3 reads CASSLGLGRMIYEQYF. Here the CDR3 DNA reads TGTGCCAGCAGCTTAGGGTTAGGTCGGATGATCTACGAGCAGTACTTC.

This clonotype was observed a few times. This chain links TRBV12-3 or TRBV12-4 with TRBJ1-3, with D possibly TRBD1 on 6 matching bases. V gave up 7 bases and J gave up 0 bases, with 19 bases separating them. The CDR3 is 17 amino acids. Here the CDR3 DNA reads TGTGCCAGCACCCTCTCACTGGGGGGCATCTCTGGAAACACCATATATTTT. The encoded protein is CASTLSLGGISGNTIYF.

This clonotype was seen repeatedly, ten times or more. The CDR3 nucleotides are TGTGCCAGCAGGGCCGGACAGGGAGCGTACGAGCAGTACTTC. Amino acids: CASRAGQGAYEQYF. The chain links TRBV12-3 or TRBV12-4 to TRBJ2-7; TRBD1 matches 8 bases. There are 14 residues in the CDR3. The V and J ends lost 6 bases and 4 bases, in that order; junction bases with no gene match: 8.

This clonotype appeared many times. The rearrangement uses TRBV18 and TRBJ2-1; D is perhaps TRBD2 (6 bases). The CDR3 totals 14 residues. V lost 1 base to trimming and J lost 9 bases, with 13 bases between them. Germline V gives CDR1 KGHSH, CDR2 LQKENI. CDR3 sequence (DNA): TGTGCCAGCTCACCACGTCCGGGAGACGCTGAGCAGTTCTTC. It is translated as CASSPRPGDAEQFF.

This clonotype was counted between two and nine times. The chain uses TRBV10-2 and TRBJ2-7; 10 positions agree with TRBD1. J was trimmed by 7 bases and V by 2 bases; bases with no gene match: 5. CDR1 is WSHSY, CDR2 SAAADI, per germline. CDR3 length equals 14 residues. The CDR3 bases are TGCGCCAGCAGTGAGGGGGACAGGGGTTATGAGCAGTACGTC. Encoded protein: CASSEGDRGYEQYV.

This clonotype has only a few counts. This chain connects TRBV5-1 to TRBJ2-6; unclear D gene. The CDR3 is 17 amino acids. Germline V gene lookup returns CDR1 SGHRS and CDR2 YFSETQ. The V end lost 0 bases, the J end lost 1 base, and 11 bases lay between the germline ends. CDR3 nucleotides: TGCGCCAGCAGCTTGGCAGTGGGAATGTCTGGGGCCAACGTCCTGACTTTC. This encodes CASSLAVGMSGANVLTF.

The table lists this clonotype with many counts. The chain uses TRBV20-1 and TRBJ2-4; no clear D gene. This CDR3 contains 16 residues. V dropped 0 bases and J dropped 0 bases, with 12 bases sitting between them. Germline assignment: CDR1 DFQATT and CDR2 SNEGSKA (reference sequence). In DNA, the CDR3 is TGCAGTGCTAGAGATCCGAGGACGGTAGCCAAAAACATTCAGTACTTC. Protein: CSARDPRTVAKNIQYF.

The genes are TRBV27 and TRBJ2-3; no reliable D call. This CDR3 spans 11 amino acids. V lost 3 bases, J lost 7 bases, and 5 bases lay in between. Germline lookup yields CDR1 MNHEY and CDR2 SMNVEV (reference sequence). CDR3 DNA: TGTGCCAGCAGTTTCGGCCATACGCAGTATTTT. This encodes CASSFGHTQYF.

The chain carries TRBV7-2 and TRBJ2-1; D not resolved. V dropped 3 bases and J dropped 7 bases, with 10 bases sitting between them. The germline gives CDR1 SGHTA, CDR2 FQGNSA. This CDR3 comprises 13 residues. The CDR3 bases are TGTGCCAGCAGCTTGACTCGAGCTAATGAGCAGTTCTTC. Its translation is CASSLTRANEQFF.

This clonotype was picked up many times. This chain connects TRBV4-3 to TRBJ2-2; TRBD2 matches at 13 bases. V was clipped by 6 bases and J by 4 bases; unmatched bases: 2. CDR1 is LGHNA and CDR2 is YSLEER in the germline V gene. The CDR3 loop spans 15 amino acids. DNA of the CDR3: TGCGCCAGCAGAGGACTAGCGGGAGTCACCGGGGAGCTGTTTTTT. Translated: CASRGLAGVTGELFF.

This clonotype was seen a few times. This chain links TRBV7-9 with TRBJ2-1; TRBD2 agrees at 9 bases. The V gene's germline CDR1 is SEHNR and CDR2 FQNEAQ (reference sequence). The CDR3 extends over 15 amino acids. With 5 bases clipped from V and 7 bases from J, the junction kept 9 bases outside the gene matches. CDR3 in amino acids: CASSPAGGSINEQFF. The CDR3 DNA reads as TGTGCCAGCAGCCCTGCGGGAGGGTCAATAAATGAGCAGTTCTTC.

This clonotype has ten or more counts. The rearrangement joins TRBV6-5 to TRBJ1-4, with 7 bases aligning to TRBD1. Germline V lookup: CDR1 MNHEY, CDR2 SVGAGI. CDR3 length equals 15 residues. The ends lost 3 bases at V and 8 bases at J; junction bases unmatched: 9. CDR3 nucleotides: TGTGCCAGCAGTTATACAGGGGATCGGATGGAAAAACTGTTTTTT. Amino acid sequence: CASSYTGDRMEKLFF.

The chain links TRBV11-2 to TRBJ2-1; 14 bases match TRBD2. Germline CDR1 reads SGHAT; CDR2 reads FQNNGV. Trimming removed 0 bases from V and 12 bases from J; junction bases left unmatched: 7. The CDR3 length is 16 residues. The CDR3 loop is CASSLEVGLAGVSQFF. The DNA for the CDR3 is TGTGCCAGCAGCTTAGAAGTGGGACTAGCGGGAGTTTCGCAGTTCTTC. The entire variable domain, with the rest obtained from reference TRBV11-2 and TRBJ2-1, is as follows: EAGVAQSPRYKIIEKRQSVAFWCNPISGHATLYWYQQILGQGPKLLIQFQNNGVVDDSQLPKDRFSAERLKGVDSTLKIQPAKLEDSAVYLCASSLEVGLAGVSQFFGPGTRLTVL.

There are many counts of this clonotype. The J gene is TRBJ1-1, the V gene TRBV10-3, with D unresolved. With 6 bases removed from V and 3 bases from J, the gap between germline ends came to 17 bases. CDR1 is ENHRY, CDR2 SYGVKD, per germline. This CDR3 spans 15 amino acids. CDR3 sequence (DNA): TGTGCCATCAGCGATGTGGGGTTGGGGTACACTGAAGCTTTCTTT. It translates to CAISDVGLGYTEAFF.

This clonotype has just a few counts. The chain is built from TRBV7-8 and TRBJ2-3; 9 bases are a match to TRBD2. Germline CDR1 and CDR2: SGHVS and FQNEAQ. CDR3 length equals 16 residues. Trimming at V came to 4 bases and at J to 2 bases, leaving 7 bases not matched to a gene. DNA of the CDR3: TGTGCCAGCAGCTCCGCCGGGACTAGCCTCACAGATACGCAGTATTTT. Protein sequence: CASSSAGTSLTDTQYF.

This chain connects TRBV6-2 or TRBV6-3 to TRBJ2-7; 8 bases are a match to TRBD2. The CDR3 is 19 amino acids. CDR1 is MNHEY, CDR2 SVGEGT, per germline. V gave up 0 bases and J gave up 0 bases; unmatched junction bases: 13. The CDR3 loop reads CASSYSSTYPGTSSYEQYF. In DNA, the CDR3 is TGTGCCAGCAGTTACTCCTCTACGTACCCCGGGACTAGCTCCTACGAGCAGTACTTC.